Given below is one TCR beta chain in context. The antigen remains undetermined. Libraries were prepared by immunoSEQ multiplex PCR; TCRdb keeps only in-frame clonotypes and omits some of them. The sample lists about 130,000 clones, roughly 86% seen once, with approximately 6% in the top ten. The record originates from a study of T cell responses to AZD1222 COVID-19 vaccine. Findings and limits, study-wide: Variant regions that are unmutated are reportedly the target of nearly half of spike-specific TCRs. Of the AZD1222 recipients, only six or seven were seropositive at baseline. All repertoire sampling was performed exclusively after the peak T cell response.

CDR3 length: 13 amino acids. Germline CDR1 SGHAT, CDR2 FQNNGV. With 2 bases removed from V and 3 bases from J, the gap between germline ends came to 7 bases. Both about-4-week and about-12-week second-dose recipients were combined. The TCR sequence derives from an adult who received the AZD1222 COVID-19 vaccine. The rearrangement joins TRBV11-2 to TRBJ1-1; unclear D gene. Sequencing used peripheral blood, obtained 28 days after the second AZD1222 dose. CDR3 sequence reads: CASSLIRDTEAFF. In DNA form, the CDR3 reads TGTGCCAGCAGCTTAATTCGGGACACTGAAGCTTTCTTT.